One sample yielded the 30 T cell receptor beta chains listed below, sequenced in a study of human T cells and chemical hapten exposure. TCRdb used MiXCR to reprocess the RACE reads, holding one entry per CDR3 protein. The sample lists a few hundred thousand distinct CDR3 sequences; more than 6.5% were seen once. The sample's time point: pre-sensitization, week 0. Treatment here: therapeutic diphenylcyclopropenone sensitization with weekly scalp DPC. Sample: whole blood, taken in connection with sensitization to the hapten diphenylcyclopropenone (DPC). These TCRs come from a woman aged 40 to 50 with alopecia areata. Some clones in this sample may be carry-over from other donors' samples.

The chain combines TRBV12-3 or TRBV12-4 with TRBJ2-3; maybe TRBD2 (5 bases). V lost 6 bases and J 6 bases, leaving 19 bases between the germline ends. This CDR3 is 15 amino acids long. The CDR3 DNA sequence: TGTGCCAGCAGGCCCGAGGAGGCTCGCCTGGATACGCAGTATTTT. It translates to CASRPEEARLDTQYF.

The chain carries TRBV7-9 and TRBJ2-1; the D gene is possibly TRBD1 (6 bases). Germline V gene data show CDR1 as SEHNR and CDR2 as FQNEAQ (reference sequence). V lost 3 bases, J lost 0 bases, and 12 bases lay in between. The CDR3 runs 16 residues. CDR3 coding DNA: TGTGCCAGCAGCTTGATTGGGACACGCTCCTACAATGAGCAGTTCTTC. Protein sequence: CASSLIGTRSYNEQFF.

This clonotype has at least ten counts. V and J are TRBV27 and TRBJ1-2, with 9 bases identical to TRBD1. V trimming: 8 bases; J trimming: 3 bases; junction bases outside the gene matches: 13. Germline CDR1 is MNHEY and CDR2 is SMNVEV (reference sequence). The CDR3 extends over 16 amino acids. CDR3 bases: TGTGCCAGCCACGCGGGGGGGACAGGGAGTTACTATGGCTACACCTTC. Encoded protein: CASHAGGTGSYYGYTF.

This clonotype has a handful of counts. This chain connects TRBV6-4 to TRBJ1-6, with D perhaps matching TRBD1 (5 bases). Trimming left V 8 bases short and J 7 bases short, with 18 bases between. This CDR3 is 15 amino acids long. Germline V gene sequence: CDR1 MRHNA, CDR2 SNTAGT. The CDR3 sequence is CASQDQGGGNSPLHF. Here the CDR3 DNA reads TGTGCCAGCCAGGACCAGGGTGGTGGGAATTCACCCCTCCACTTT.

The J gene is TRBJ1-5, the V gene TRBV20-1, with a possible D match to TRBD1 (6 bases). Trimming took 3 bases from V and 4 from J, leaving 13 bases between them. The CDR3 runs 14 residues. CDR1 is DFQATT and CDR2 is SNEGSKA in the germline V gene (reference sequence). CDR3 nucleotide sequence: TGCAGTGCTAGCCGTGGACAGCTGAATCAGCCCCAGCATTTT. This codes for CSASRGQLNQPQHF.

The chain couples TRBV6-2 or TRBV6-3 to TRBJ2-2; D gene ambiguous. The germline V gene encodes CDR1 MNHEY and CDR2 SVGEGT. Trimming left V 5 bases short and J 0 bases short, with 7 bases between. The CDR3 runs 14 residues. The CDR3 loop reads CASSHRTNTGELFF. The CDR3 DNA reads TGTGCCAGCAGTCACCGAACGAACACCGGGGAGCTGTTTTTT.

The V call is TRBV2, the J call TRBJ2-6, with TRBD1 matching 8 bases. This CDR3 contains 15 residues. V lost 8 bases, J lost 4 bases, and 7 bases stayed unmatched. Germline V gene sequence: CDR1 SNHLY, CDR2 FYNNEI. The CDR3 DNA follows: TGTGCCAGCGCCTACCAGGGGGCCGGGGCCAACGTCCTGACTTTC. Protein sequence: CASAYQGAGANVLTF.

The chain combines TRBV7-3 with TRBJ2-6, with D uncertain. The V gene lost 5 bases and the J gene lost 0 bases, with 8 bases spanning the gap. Germline V gene data show CDR1 as SGHTA and CDR2 as FQGTGA. This CDR3 is 15 amino acids long. CDR3 protein: CASSPHTSGANVLTF. The CDR3 DNA follows: TGTGCCAGCAGCCCGCATACCTCTGGGGCCAACGTCCTGACTTTC.

A few counts support this clonotype. The V call is TRBV20-1, the J call TRBJ1-4, with 7 bases fitting TRBD1. The ends lost 2 bases at V and 4 bases at J; junction bases unmatched: 4. CDR3 size: 14 residues. Germline V gene sequence: CDR1 DFQATT, CDR2 SNEGSKA (reference sequence). CDR3: CSARTGQNNEKLFF. DNA for the CDR3: TGCAGTGCTAGAACGGGACAGAATAATGAAAAACTGTTTTTT.

Only a few counts were recorded for this clonotype. The rearrangement links TRBV12-3 or TRBV12-4 to TRBJ1-2; 9 nucleotides align to TRBD1. The CDR3 length is 15 residues. The trim removed 5 bases at V and 1 base at J, leaving 5 bases unmatched. Here the CDR3 DNA reads TGTGCCAGCAGTCCAGGGACAGGGATTAACTATGGCTACACCTTC. It specifies CASSPGTGINYGYTF.

This rearrangement joins TRBV10-3 to TRBJ2-1, with 7 bases matching TRBD2. Germline V gene data show CDR1 as ENHRY and CDR2 as SYGVKD. This CDR3 is 13 amino acids long. V shed 9 bases and J 2 bases; nucleotides not matched to a gene: 4. CDR3 sequence (DNA): TGTGCCATTGCGGGAGTCACCTACAATGAGCAGTTCTTC. Its translation is CAIAGVTYNEQFF.

This clonotype was seen at least ten times. The rearrangement uses TRBV7-9 and TRBJ2-7, with unresolved D. The CDR3 loop spans 12 amino acids. Germline CDR1 reads SEHNR; CDR2 reads FQNEAQ (reference sequence). The V end lost 2 bases, the J end lost 6 bases, and 8 bases lay between the germline ends. The CDR3 is CASSLSGSEQYF. The CDR3 nucleotides are TGTGCCAGCAGCTTATCAGGATCCGAGCAGTACTTC. Variable domain in full (rest from reference TRBV7-9 and TRBJ2-7): DTGVSQNPRHKITKRGQNVTFRCDPISEHNRLYWYRQTLGQGPEFLTYFQNEAQLEKSRLLSDRFSAERPKGSFSTLEIQRTEQGDSAMYLCASSLSGSEQYFGPGTRLTVT.

The chain combines TRBV20-1 with TRBJ2-7; D is perhaps TRBD2 (6 bases). Trimming pared 3 bases from V and 2 bases from J, leaving 14 bases between. The CDR3 loop spans 14 amino acids. CDR1 is DFQATT and CDR2 is SNEGSKA in the germline V gene (reference sequence). CDR3 sequence reads: CSASGGVHAYEQYF. The CDR3 coding sequence is TGCAGTGCTAGCGGAGGGGTCCATGCCTACGAGCAGTACTTC.

In DNA, the CDR3 is TGTGCCAGCAGCTTCGACAGGGGGCGACAGGAGGAGACCCAGTACTTC. This gives the protein CASSFDRGRQEETQYF. V gene TRBV7-6 combines with J gene TRBJ2-5; 10 bases map to TRBD1. V lost 3 bases, J lost 5 bases, and 9 bases stayed unmatched. The CDR3 contains 16 residues. Germline CDR1 is SGHVS and CDR2 is FNYEAQ.

The chain uses TRBV25-1 and TRBJ2-7; 7 bases are shared with TRBD1. Trimming cost V 3 bases and J 7 bases; bases outside gene matches: 9. CDR3 length: 14 amino acids. Germline V gene sequence: CDR1 MGHDK, CDR2 SYGVNS. The CDR3 region is CASSDPGQVMEQYF. In nucleotides, the CDR3 is TGTGCCAGCAGTGACCCCGGACAGGTGATGGAGCAGTACTTC.

Remarks on this clonotype: The junction departs from the called germline gene at one end, perhaps through a read error. The rearrangement uses TRBV4-1 and TRBJ2-7; maybe TRBD2 (5 bases). CDR3 length: 14 amino acids. Germline-derived CDR1 and CDR2 are MGHRA and YSYEKL. CDR3 protein: CASSQGQRSCEQYF. The CDR3 DNA reads as TGCGCCAGCAGCCAAGGCCAGCGGTCCTGCGAGCAGTACTTC.

This clonotype came up a few times. This chain connects TRBV20-1 to TRBJ2-3; 8 bases match TRBD2. Germline V gives CDR1 DFQATT, CDR2 SNEGSKA (reference sequence). The V gene end was trimmed by 2 bases and the J gene end by 3 bases; junction bases not matched to a gene: 10. The CDR3 spans 16 residues. CDR3: CSARPLTGGLTDTQYF. The CDR3 nucleotides read TGCAGTGCTAGACCCCTGACGGGAGGGCTAACAGATACGCAGTATTTT.

The table lists this clonotype with many counts. The junction and the germline gene differ at one end; a read error may be behind it. V and J are TRBV28 and TRBJ2-7; 10 positions agree with TRBD1. CDR3 length equals 11 residues. Germline CDR1 reads MDHEN; CDR2 reads SYDVKM. CDR3 sequence: CASTEGTGVIF. The CDR3 region has the DNA TGTGCCAGCACCGAGGGGACAGGGGTCATCTTC.

CDR3 sequence: CASSFQFDFNQPQHF. Here the CDR3 DNA reads TGTGCCAGCAGCTTTCAATTCGACTTCAATCAGCCCCAGCATTTT. This chain links TRBV7-2 with TRBJ1-5; no clear D gene. The germline CDR1 and CDR2 sequences are SGHTA and FQGNSA. The CDR3 extends over 15 amino acids. V dropped 3 bases and J dropped 3 bases, with 12 bases sitting between them.

In this sample, this clonotype turned up a few times. This chain uses TRBV3-1 with TRBJ1-1; possible D gene TRBD1, 6 bases. The length of the CDR3 is 12 residues. V dropped 4 bases and J dropped 10 bases, with 13 bases sitting between them. Germline V gene data show CDR1 as LGHDT and CDR2 as YNNKEL (reference sequence). CDR3 nucleotide sequence: TGTGCCAGCAGCCGGGAGGGGGTTCGAGCTTTCTTT. This codes for CASSREGVRAFF.

The chain combines TRBV28 with TRBJ2-7, with 7 bases lining up with TRBD1. V shed 7 bases, J shed 3 bases, and the junction held 3 bases outside the gene matches. Germline V CDR1 and CDR2: MDHEN, SYDVKM. The CDR3 covers 12 residues. The CDR3 nucleotides are TGTGCCAGCAACCAGGGGGACTACGAGCAGTACTTC. Protein: CASNQGDYEQYF.

This clonotype was found a few times. This chain connects TRBV28 to TRBJ2-1, with D hard to call. V shed 4 bases and J shed 9 bases, with 16 bases lying between them. CDR1 and CDR2 from the germline V gene are MDHEN and SYDVKM. The CDR3 consists of 14 residues. This chain's CDR3 is CASSSHGPTREQFF. The DNA of the CDR3 is TGTGCCAGCAGTTCCCATGGACCGACCCGTGAGCAGTTCTTC.

This clonotype was observed a handful of times. V is TRBV14 and J is TRBJ2-2, with 9 bases aligning to TRBD2. The CDR3 totals 15 residues. V gave up 2 bases and J gave up 4 bases; unmatched junction bases: 2. Germline CDR1 is SGHDN and CDR2 is FVKESK. The CDR3 reads CASSQLAGITGELFF. Written as DNA, the CDR3 is TGTGCCAGCAGCCAACTAGCGGGGATCACCGGGGAGCTGTTTTTT.

This clonotype showed up many times. DNA of the CDR3: TGCAGCGTTGCCCAAAGTGGCTATGGCTACACCTTC. It codes for CSVAQSGYGYTF. The chain has TRBV29-1 and TRBJ1-2; D gene ambiguous. This CDR3 has 12 amino acids. The V end lost 4 bases, the J end lost 4 bases, and 10 bases lay between the germline ends. Germline assignment: CDR1 SQVTM and CDR2 ANQGSEA.

The V call is TRBV20-1, the J call TRBJ2-1; maybe TRBD2 (5 bases). Trimming left V 0 bases short and J 4 bases short, with 13 bases between. This CDR3 is 15 amino acids long. Per germline, CDR1 DFQATT and CDR2 SNEGSKA (reference sequence). The CDR3 bases are TGCAGTGCTAGAGAGTCGGGGAGATTATACAATGAGCAGTTCTTC. Translating gives CSARESGRLYNEQFF.

For this clonotype: The junction does not match germline at one end; this may be a read error. V and J are TRBV27 and TRBJ2-1; TRBD2 aligns across 8 bases. Germline V gene data show CDR1 as MNHEY and CDR2 as SMNVEV (reference sequence). The CDR3 runs 15 residues. This chain's CDR3 is CVSSATGLDSNEQFF. The CDR3 DNA follows: TGTGTCAGCAGTGCGACGGGACTAGATAGCAATGAGCAGTTCTTC.

The table lists this clonotype with many counts. The chain couples TRBV30 to TRBJ1-1; D is unresolved. CDR3 length equals 12 residues. Germline CDR1 reads GTSNPN; CDR2 reads SVGIG (reference sequence). Trimming removed 4 bases from V and 5 bases from J, with 11 bases in between. CDR3 DNA sequence: TGTGCCTGGACGTTTGACCGGACTGAAGCTTTCTTT. Its translation: CAWTFDRTEAFF.

This clonotype was counted between two and nine times. The V and J genes are TRBV6-5 and TRBJ2-3; D not certain. Germline assignment: CDR1 MNHEY and CDR2 SVGAGI. Trimming pared 2 bases from V and 0 bases from J, leaving 9 bases between. This CDR3 has 15 residues. The CDR3 reads CASSYTAYSTDTQYF. CDR3 DNA: TGTGCCAGCAGTTACACAGCATATAGCACAGATACGCAGTATTTT.

This clonotype showed up just a few times. V and J are TRBV25-1 and TRBJ2-1; 8 bases fit TRBD1. Germline CDR1 reads MGHDK; CDR2 reads SYGVNS. The trim removed 8 bases at V and 4 bases at J, leaving 7 bases unmatched. This CDR3 has 14 residues. CDR3 region: CASGRTGSYNEQFF. CDR3 nucleotides: TGTGCCAGCGGTAGGACAGGGTCGTACAATGAGCAGTTCTTC.

The chain has TRBV6-2 or TRBV6-3 and TRBJ2-7, with 10 bases matching TRBD2. The CDR3 length is 16 residues. Germline V lookup: CDR1 MNHEY, CDR2 SVGEGT. Unmatched junction bases numbered 7, after V lost 2 bases and J lost 3 bases. CDR3 bases: TGTGCCAGCAGTTACGGCCGACAGCGGGAGGGCTACGAGCAGTACTTC. It yields the protein CASSYGRQREGYEQYF.